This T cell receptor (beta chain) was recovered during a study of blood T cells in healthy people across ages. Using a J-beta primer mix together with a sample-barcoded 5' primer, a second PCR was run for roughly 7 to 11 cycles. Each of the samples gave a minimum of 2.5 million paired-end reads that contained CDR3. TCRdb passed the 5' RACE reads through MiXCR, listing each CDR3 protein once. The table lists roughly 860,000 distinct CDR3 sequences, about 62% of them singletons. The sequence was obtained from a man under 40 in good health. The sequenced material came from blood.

In DNA form, the CDR3 reads TGCAGTGCTAGAGTAGTGGGGAGGAGCGTGGCAGCAGATTACTATGGCTACACCTTC. It yields the protein CSARVVGRSVAADYYGYTF. The V and J genes are TRBV20-1 and TRBJ1-2; no firm D call. Germline V gene sequence: CDR1 DFQATT, CDR2 SNEGSKA (reference sequence). The CDR3 is 19 residues long. V was cut by 1 base and J by 3 bases, with 27 bases left in between.